Shown below are 2 T cell receptor beta chains from a single sample sequenced in a study of T-cell memory formation after mild COVID-19. TCRdb itself ran the 5' RACE reads through MiXCR, one entry per CDR3 protein. This sample carries 200,000 to 250,000 distinct CDR3 sequences, approximately 10% of them seen once, and the ten largest clones take 22%. The sequenced sample was PBMCs or a T cell subset sorted from them (not recorded which). These receptors all stem from a young man who had mild COVID-19 (a few samples of this study predate the infection). Cell type and time point are not known.

This clonotype was recorded a few times. The chain links TRBV12-3 or TRBV12-4 to TRBJ1-5, with D possibly matching TRBD1 (6 bases). The CDR3 has 16 amino acids. Trimming took 5 bases from V and 7 from J, leaving 21 bases between them. The CDR3 DNA reads TGTGCCAGCAGTGTCCTGGGGCAGGGGAATCAACAGCCCCAGCATTTT. Translated, it gives CASSVLGQGNQQPQHF.

The chain is built from TRBV4-1 and TRBJ1-1; D is possibly TRBD1 (6 bases). From germline, CDR1 is MGHRA and CDR2 YSYEKL. The CDR3 is 17 amino acids. The ends were cut back, 0 bases at V and 4 bases at J, with 18 bases in the middle. For the CDR3, the DNA is TGCGCCAGCAGCCAAGAGGGATCAGGGGCGGGGGCCACTGAAGCTTTCTTT. Its protein is CASSQEGSGAGATEAFF.